Below, one TCR beta chain is given with its context. The data derive from a study of blood T cell repertoires in COVID-19. Study-wide background: Whether acute or convalescent, the COVID-19 samples came from the United States, Italy and Spain.

In the original workflow: The assay estimated nucleated cells by amplifying reference gene primers. Clones were sequenced by immunoSEQ multiplex PCR, and TCRdb holds only the in-frame ones, with some missing. V, J and clone size were drawn from that table, and D and trimming were deduced from the DNA. The data contain around 66,000 clones, around three quarters of them singletons. This CDR3 comprises 12 residues. V trimming: 8 bases; J trimming: 6 bases; junction bases outside the gene matches: 5. The germline gives CDR1 SGHVS, CDR2 FQNEAQ. Material: peripheral blood. This TCR derives from a human donor in a cohort sampled during active COVID-19. The V call is TRBV7-8, the J call TRBJ2-7; 9 bases align to TRBD2. CDR3 sequence: CASGRGGLEQYF. The CDR3 DNA reads as TGTGCCAGCGGGCGGGGGGGACTCGAGCAGTACTTC.